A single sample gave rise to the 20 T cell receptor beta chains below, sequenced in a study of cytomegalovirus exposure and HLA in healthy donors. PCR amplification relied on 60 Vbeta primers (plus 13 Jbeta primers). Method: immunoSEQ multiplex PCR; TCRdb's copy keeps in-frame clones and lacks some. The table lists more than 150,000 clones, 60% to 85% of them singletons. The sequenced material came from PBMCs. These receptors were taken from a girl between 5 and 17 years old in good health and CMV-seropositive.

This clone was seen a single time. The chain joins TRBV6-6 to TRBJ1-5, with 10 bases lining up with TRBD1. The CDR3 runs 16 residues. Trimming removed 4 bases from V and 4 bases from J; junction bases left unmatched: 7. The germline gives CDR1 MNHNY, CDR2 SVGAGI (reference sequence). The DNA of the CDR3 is TGTGCCAGCAGTTCGGCTGGGACAGGGGCTAATCAGCCCCAGCATTTT. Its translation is CASSSAGTGANQPQHF.

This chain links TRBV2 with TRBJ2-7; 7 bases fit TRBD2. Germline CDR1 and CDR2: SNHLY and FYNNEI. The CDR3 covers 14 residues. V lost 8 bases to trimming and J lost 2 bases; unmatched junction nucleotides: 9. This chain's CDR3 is CASALPSGPYEQYF. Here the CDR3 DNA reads TGTGCCAGCGCACTACCTAGCGGACCCTACGAGCAGTACTTC. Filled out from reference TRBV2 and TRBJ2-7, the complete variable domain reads EPEVTQTPSHQVTQMGQEVILRCVPISNHLYFYWYRQILGQKVEFLVSFYNNEISEKSEIFDDQFSVERPDGSNFTLKIRSTKLEDSAMYFCASALPSGPYEQYFGPGTRLTVT.

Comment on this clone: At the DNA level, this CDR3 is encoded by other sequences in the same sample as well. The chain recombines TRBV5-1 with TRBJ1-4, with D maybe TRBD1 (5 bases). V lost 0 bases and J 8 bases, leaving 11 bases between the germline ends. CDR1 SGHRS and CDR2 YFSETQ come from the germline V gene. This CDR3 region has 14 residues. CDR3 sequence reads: CASSLGQGGEKLFF. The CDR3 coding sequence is TGCGCCAGCAGCTTGGGGCAGGGAGGGGAAAAACTGTTTTTT. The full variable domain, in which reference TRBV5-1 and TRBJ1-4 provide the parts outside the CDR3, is KAGVTQTPRYLIKTRGQQVTLSCSPISGHRSVSWYQQTPGQGLQFLFEYFSETQRNKGNFPGRFSGRQFSNSRSEMNVSTLELGDSALYLCASSLGQGGEKLFFGSGTQLSVL.

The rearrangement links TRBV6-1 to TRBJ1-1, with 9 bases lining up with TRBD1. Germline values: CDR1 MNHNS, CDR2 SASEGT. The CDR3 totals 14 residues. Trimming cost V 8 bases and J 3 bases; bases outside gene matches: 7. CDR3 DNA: TGTGCCAGCTCAGAAGACAGGGGGGACACTGAAGCTTTCTTT. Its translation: CASSEDRGDTEAFF.

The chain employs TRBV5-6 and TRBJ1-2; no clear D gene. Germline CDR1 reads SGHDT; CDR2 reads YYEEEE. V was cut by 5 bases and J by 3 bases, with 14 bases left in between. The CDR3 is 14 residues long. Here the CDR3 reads CASRVHQIYYGYTF. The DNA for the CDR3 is TGTGCCAGCAGAGTACACCAGATATACTATGGCTACACCTTC.

The CDR3 region is CSARRPAGNIQYF. In DNA, the CDR3 is TGCAGCGCCCGACGGCCAGCCGGGAACATTCAGTACTTC. The chain recombines TRBV29-1 with TRBJ2-4; D ambiguous. The CDR3 totals 13 residues. CDR1 is SQVTM, CDR2 ANQGSEA, per germline. V shed 7 bases and J shed 7 bases, with 17 bases lying between them.

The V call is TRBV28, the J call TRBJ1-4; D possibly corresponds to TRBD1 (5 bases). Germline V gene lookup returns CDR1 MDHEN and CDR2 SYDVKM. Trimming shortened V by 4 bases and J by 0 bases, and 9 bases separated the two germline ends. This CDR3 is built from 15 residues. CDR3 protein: CASSSGPATNEKLFF. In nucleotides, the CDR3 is TGTGCCAGCAGTTCAGGGCCCGCAACTAATGAAAAACTGTTTTTT.

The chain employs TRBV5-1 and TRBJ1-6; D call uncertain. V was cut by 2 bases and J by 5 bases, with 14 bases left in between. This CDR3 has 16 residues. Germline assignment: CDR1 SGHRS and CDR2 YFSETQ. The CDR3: CASSLNPSIDNSPLHF. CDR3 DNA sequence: TGCGCCAGCAGCTTAAACCCCTCTATCGATAATTCACCCCTCCACTTT. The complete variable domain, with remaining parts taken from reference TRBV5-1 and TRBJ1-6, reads KAGVTQTPRYLIKTRGQQVTLSCSPISGHRSVSWYQQTPGQGLQFLFEYFSETQRNKGNFPGRFSGRQFSNSRSEMNVSTLELGDSALYLCASSLNPSIDNSPLHFGNGTRLTVT.

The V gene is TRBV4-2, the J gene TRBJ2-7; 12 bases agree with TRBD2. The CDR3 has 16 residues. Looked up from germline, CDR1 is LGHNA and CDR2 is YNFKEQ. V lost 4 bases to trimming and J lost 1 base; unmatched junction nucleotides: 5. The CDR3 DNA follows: TGTGCCAGCAGCCTTCTAGCGGGGGGGCCTTCCTACGAGCAGTACTTC. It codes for CASSLLAGGPSYEQYF.

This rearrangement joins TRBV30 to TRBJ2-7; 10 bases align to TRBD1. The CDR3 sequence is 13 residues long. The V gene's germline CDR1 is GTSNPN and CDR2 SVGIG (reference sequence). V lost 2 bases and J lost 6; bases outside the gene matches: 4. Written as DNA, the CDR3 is TGTGCCTGGAGTCCGACAGGGGGCAGCGAGCAGTACTTC. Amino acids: CAWSPTGGSEQYF.

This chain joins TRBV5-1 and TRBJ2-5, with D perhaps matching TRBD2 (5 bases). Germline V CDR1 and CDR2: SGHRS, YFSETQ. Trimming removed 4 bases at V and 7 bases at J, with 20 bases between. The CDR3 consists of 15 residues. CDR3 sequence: CASSATSTGLGTQYF. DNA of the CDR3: TGCGCCAGCAGCGCAACTAGTACGGGCCTGGGGACCCAGTACTTC.

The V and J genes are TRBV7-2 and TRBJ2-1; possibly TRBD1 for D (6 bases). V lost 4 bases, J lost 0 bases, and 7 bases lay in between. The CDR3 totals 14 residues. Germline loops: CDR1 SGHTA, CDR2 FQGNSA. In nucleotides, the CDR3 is TGTGCCAGCAGCTCGGACAGCTCCTACAATGAGCAGTTCTTC. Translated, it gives CASSSDSSYNEQFF. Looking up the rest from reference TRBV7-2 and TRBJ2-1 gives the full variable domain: GAGVSQSPSNKVTEKGKDVELRCDPISGHTALYWYRQSLGQGLEFLIYFQGNSAPDKSGLPSDRFSAERTGGSVSTLTIQRTQQEDSAVYLCASSSDSSYNEQFFGPGTRLTVL.

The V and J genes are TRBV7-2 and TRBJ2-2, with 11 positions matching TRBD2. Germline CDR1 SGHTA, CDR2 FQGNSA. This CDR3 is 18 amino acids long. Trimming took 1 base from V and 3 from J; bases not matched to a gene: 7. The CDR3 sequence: CASSLGALAGAYTGELFF. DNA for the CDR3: TGTGCCAGCAGCTTAGGGGCACTAGCGGGGGCCTACACCGGGGAGCTGTTTTTT.

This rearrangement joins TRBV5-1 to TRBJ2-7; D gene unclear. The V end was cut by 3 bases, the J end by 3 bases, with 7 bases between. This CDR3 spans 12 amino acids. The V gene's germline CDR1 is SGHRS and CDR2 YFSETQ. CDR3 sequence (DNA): TGCGCCAGCAGCTCACAGAGCTACGAGCAGTACTTC. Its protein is CASSSQSYEQYF.

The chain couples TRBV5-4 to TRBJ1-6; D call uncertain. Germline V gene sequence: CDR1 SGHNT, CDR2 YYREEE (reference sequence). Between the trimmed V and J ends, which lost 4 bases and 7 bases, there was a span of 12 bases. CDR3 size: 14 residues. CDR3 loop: CASSPGVENSPLHF. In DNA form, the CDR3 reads TGTGCCAGCAGCCCCGGAGTGGAGAATTCACCCCTCCACTTT.

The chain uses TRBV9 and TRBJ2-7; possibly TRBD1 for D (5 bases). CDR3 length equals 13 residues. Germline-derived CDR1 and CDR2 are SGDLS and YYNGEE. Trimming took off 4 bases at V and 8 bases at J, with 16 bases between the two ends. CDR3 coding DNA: TGTGCCAGCAGCCCGAAGGGGTATAGGAAGCAGTACTTC. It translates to CASSPKGYRKQYF.

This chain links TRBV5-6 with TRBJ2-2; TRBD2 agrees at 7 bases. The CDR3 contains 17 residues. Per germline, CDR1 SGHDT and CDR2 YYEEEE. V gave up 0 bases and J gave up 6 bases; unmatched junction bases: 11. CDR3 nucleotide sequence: TGTGCCAGCAGCTTGGGTTCGGGACCAGGGAGGGCCGGGGAGCTGTTTTTT. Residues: CASSLGSGPGRAGELFF.

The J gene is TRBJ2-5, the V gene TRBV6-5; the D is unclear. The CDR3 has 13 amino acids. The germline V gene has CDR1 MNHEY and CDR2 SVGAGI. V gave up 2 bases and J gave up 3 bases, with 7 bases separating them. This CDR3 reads CASSYREKETQYF. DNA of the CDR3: TGTGCCAGCAGTTACAGAGAGAAAGAGACCCAGTACTTC.

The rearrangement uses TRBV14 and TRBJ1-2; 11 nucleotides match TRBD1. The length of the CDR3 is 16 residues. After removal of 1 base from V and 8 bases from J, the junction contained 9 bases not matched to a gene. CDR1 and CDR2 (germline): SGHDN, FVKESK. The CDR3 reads CASSQVAGQGAGGYTF. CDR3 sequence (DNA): TGTGCCAGCAGCCAAGTAGCCGGACAGGGGGCGGGGGGCTACACCTTC.

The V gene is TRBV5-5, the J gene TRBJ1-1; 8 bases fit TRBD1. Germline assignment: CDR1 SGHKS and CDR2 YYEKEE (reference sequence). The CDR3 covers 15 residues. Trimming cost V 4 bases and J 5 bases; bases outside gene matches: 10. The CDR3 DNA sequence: TGTGCCAGCAGCCAAACAGGGGGATCTGGGACTGAAGCTTTCTTT. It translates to CASSQTGGSGTEAFF.